This T cell receptor beta chain was sequenced for a study of blood T cell repertoires in COVID-19. Study-level background: The cDNA or gDNA used as material had been derived from T cells, B-cell-depleted T cells, or PBMCs.

The method was immunoSEQ multiplex PCR; TCRdb's version includes in-frame clones alone and lacks a portion of them. The top ten clones hold about 8% of a sample with 140,000 or so clones, more than 65% of them seen once. This TCR was recovered from a human donor in a cohort sampled during active COVID-19. Material: peripheral blood.

In nucleotides, the CDR3 is TGTGCCAGCAGCCAGCGACAGGGCGCCTACGAGCAGTACTTC. This translates into CASSQRQGAYEQYF. The chain joins TRBV11-2 to TRBJ2-7, with 7 bases that match TRBD1. Germline assignment: CDR1 SGHAT and CDR2 FQNNGV. The length of the CDR3 is 14 residues. The trim removed 5 bases at V and 2 bases at J, leaving 6 bases unmatched.